Following are 14 T cell receptor beta chains from one sample sequenced in a study of shared clonotypes between healthy human individuals. Generated by immunoSEQ multiplex PCR, the TCRdb table keeps only in-frame clones and is missing some. The profile shows 520,000 or so clones, around 79% of them singletons. What was sequenced was PBMCs. All receptors derive from a woman aged 35 to 49 in good health. Some clones in this sample may be carry-over from other donors' samples.

This clone was seen only a few times. V usage is TRBV7-2 and J usage is TRBJ1-3; D is unclear. The CDR3 length is 15 residues. Germline CDR1 and CDR2: SGHTA and FQGNSA. With 5 bases removed from V and 2 bases from J, the gap between germline ends came to 13 bases. The CDR3 is CASSVDSRTGNTIYF. The CDR3 region has the DNA TGTGCCAGCAGCGTCGACTCTCGGACTGGAAACACCATATATTTT.

The chain couples TRBV18 to TRBJ1-1; tentative D call: TRBD1 (6 bases). The V and J ends lost 2 bases and 4 bases respectively, with 11 bases between them. Germline V lookup: CDR1 KGHSH, CDR2 LQKENI. The CDR3 loop spans 14 amino acids. The CDR3 DNA reads TGTGCCAGCTCACCAGGGGGCCGGACCACTGAAGCTTTCTTT. It translates to CASSPGGRTTEAFF.

The chain carries TRBV5-1 and TRBJ2-3, with TRBD2 identical over 13 bases. From germline, CDR1 is SGHRS and CDR2 YFSETQ. The CDR3 contains 15 residues. Trimming took 0 bases from V and 11 from J; bases not matched to a gene: 6. This CDR3 is CASSLAGTSGNLQYF. Here the CDR3 DNA reads TGCGCCAGCAGCTTGGCGGGGACTAGCGGGAATTTGCAGTATTTT. The variable domain in full, completed from reference TRBV5-1 and TRBJ2-3, reads KAGVTQTPRYLIKTRGQQVTLSCSPISGHRSVSWYQQTPGQGLQFLFEYFSETQRNKGNFPGRFSGRQFSNSRSEMNVSTLELGDSALYLCASSLAGTSGNLQYFGPGTRLTVL.

This clone appeared once. Given a far larger clone just one base away, this is likely a sequencing read error. V gene TRBV30 combines with J gene TRBJ1-1; D not resolved. The CDR3 is made up of 13 amino acids. Germline CDR1 and CDR2: GTSNPN and SVGIG (reference sequence). The CDR3, as DNA: TGTGCCTGGGAGGGAAACATGAACCCTGAAGCTTTCTTT. It codes for CAWEGNMNPEAFF.

This clone appeared many times. Distinct nucleotide sequences in the sample also encode this CDR3. The chain links TRBV15 to TRBJ2-7; no clear D gene. V dropped 5 bases and J dropped 3 bases, with 14 bases sitting between them. CDR1 and CDR2 (germline): LNHNV, YYDKDF (reference sequence). This CDR3 contains 14 residues. The CDR3 region is CATSPEGVGYEQYF. The CDR3 DNA reads TGTGCCACCAGCCCGGAAGGCGTGGGCTACGAGCAGTACTTC.

The V and J genes are TRBV10-3 and TRBJ2-1, with no clear D. The CDR3 has 13 residues. The germline gives CDR1 ENHRY, CDR2 SYGVKD. Trimming removed 2 bases at V and 5 bases at J, with 7 bases between. CDR3 nucleotides: TGTGCCATCAGTGAGAGGCCGGACAATGAGCAGTTCTTC. Translated: CAISERPDNEQFF.

The CDR3 DNA follows: TGTGCCAGCAAAGGCTTAACTAATGAAAAACTGTTTTTT. Its translation: CASKGLTNEKLFF. V is TRBV5-6 and J is TRBJ1-4; D is ambiguous. Trimming shortened V by 6 bases and J by 1 base, and 7 bases separated the two germline ends. Germline V gene lookup returns CDR1 SGHDT and CDR2 YYEEEE. The CDR3 spans 13 residues. The entire variable domain, with the rest obtained from reference TRBV5-6 and TRBJ1-4, is as follows: DAGVTQSPTHLIKTRGQQVTLRCSPKSGHDTVSWYQQALGQGPQFIFQYYEEEERQRGNFPDRFSGHQFPNYSSELNVNALLLGDSALYLCASKGLTNEKLFFGSGTQLSVL.

The CDR3 protein is CASSPTSVNYGYTF. As DNA, the CDR3 is TGTGCCAGTAGTCCGACTTCGGTAAACTATGGCTACACCTTC. This rearrangement joins TRBV19 to TRBJ1-2; the D is unclear. The ends were cut back, 5 bases at V and 2 bases at J, with 12 bases in the middle. This CDR3 comprises 14 residues. The germline V gene encodes CDR1 LNHDA and CDR2 SQIVND (reference sequence).

The CDR3 reads CASSWSEDTGELFF. CDR3 DNA: TGTGCCAGCAGCTGGTCGGAGGACACCGGGGAGCTGTTTTTT. The rearrangement joins TRBV7-6 to TRBJ2-2, with D maybe TRBD2 (5 bases). V shed 4 bases and J shed 3 bases, with 9 bases lying between them. The CDR3 extends over 14 amino acids. Germline loops: CDR1 SGHVS, CDR2 FNYEAQ.

The chain couples TRBV7-9 to TRBJ2-2; possibly TRBD1 for D (8 bases). CDR3 length equals 16 residues. The germline CDR1 and CDR2 sequences are SEHNR and FQNEAQ (reference sequence). The germline V and J ends were trimmed by 5 bases and 5 bases, with 18 bases remaining between them. Here the CDR3 DNA reads TGTGCCAGCAGCCCACAGGGGGGGTCCGGTACCGGGGAGCTGTTTTTT. Amino acid sequence: CASSPQGGSGTGELFF.

This clone was observed a few times. V is TRBV18 and J is TRBJ1-6, with 7 bases matching TRBD1. V was clipped by 4 bases and J by 10 bases; unmatched bases: 10. Germline assignment: CDR1 KGHSH and CDR2 LQKENI. The CDR3 covers 15 residues. CDR3 in amino acids: CASSLDRAEGSPLHF. DNA of the CDR3: TGTGCCAGCTCACTTGACAGGGCCGAAGGATCACCCCTCCACTTT.

V and J are TRBV6-5 and TRBJ1-5; D is ambiguous. Trimming pared 6 bases from V and 0 bases from J, leaving 9 bases between. The CDR3 runs 14 residues. Germline V gives CDR1 MNHEY, CDR2 SVGAGI. CDR3 DNA sequence: TGTGCCAGCAGCTCAGGATTTAGCAATCAGCCCCAGCATTTT. Translation gives CASSSGFSNQPQHF.

The table lists this clone with many counts. The gene calls are TRBV25-1 and TRBJ2-5; 7 nucleotides match TRBD2. Trimming took 5 bases from V and 5 from J; bases not matched to a gene: 17. Germline assignment: CDR1 MGHDK and CDR2 SYGVNS. CDR3 length: 17 residues. The DNA for the CDR3 is TGTGCCAGCAGTAGGTCCCGACTAGCCCTCATAGGGGAGACCCAGTACTTC. Encoded protein: CASSRSRLALIGETQYF.

The chain combines TRBV29-1 with TRBJ1-2; TRBD1 agrees at 8 bases. CDR1 SQVTM and CDR2 ANQGSEA come from the germline V gene. V lost 3 bases to trimming and J lost 6 bases; unmatched junction nucleotides: 3. This CDR3 comprises 12 residues. In DNA form, the CDR3 reads TGCAGCGTTGAGGACAGGGCAGATGGCTACACCTTC. Residues: CSVEDRADGYTF.